These 18 T cell receptor beta chains share one sample of origin, sequenced in a study of glioma-infiltrating T cells. Amplification of TCR alpha and beta CDR3 regions from RNA used iRepertoire nested multiplex PCR. MiXCR, applied by TCRdb to the multiplex PCR reads, yields one record per CDR3 protein. The repertoire includes a few thousand distinct CDR3 sequences, roughly 85% of them detected once, and more than 30% sits in the top ten. The sequenced material came from glioma tissue, nonneoplastic brain tissue, or PBMCs (not recorded which). These TCRs come from a human donor with low-grade glioma or glioblastoma, undergoing nonglioma brain surgery, or in good health (not recorded which).

Note on this clonotype: With the library built for alpha chains, this beta chain is off target and its frequency is not meaningful. CDR3 nucleotides: TGCAGTGCTAGAGACGCCTCAGGGCTTCAGCCCCAGCATTTT. This codes for CSARDASGLQPQHF. J is TRBJ1-5 and V is TRBV20-1; a weak D match, TRBD1 (5 bases). In germline, CDR1 is DFQATT, CDR2 SNEGSKA (reference sequence). The V end was cut by 0 bases, the J end by 6 bases, with 12 bases between. This CDR3 has 14 amino acids.

In this sample, this clonotype turned up once. For a library built for alpha chains, this beta chain is a stray read; little rests on its size. The V and J genes are TRBV28 and TRBJ2-1, with unresolved D. There are 12 residues in the CDR3. Germline V gives CDR1 MDHEN, CDR2 SYDVKM. V lost 6 bases and J lost 12, with 15 bases in between. The CDR3 reads CASRSSQAGQFF. The CDR3 nucleotides are TGTGCCAGCAGGTCGAGTCAGGCCGGGCAGTTCTTC.

This clonotype was seen only a few times. The junction does not match germline at one end; this may be a read error. For a library built for alpha chains, this beta chain is a stray read; little rests on its size. This chain joins TRBV15 and TRBJ1-1; D is uncertain. The CDR3 runs 14 residues. The germline V gene has CDR1 LNHNV and CDR2 YYDKDF (reference sequence). CDR3 in amino acids: CATSRDQVNTEAFF. The CDR3 DNA reads as TGTGCCACCAGCCGAGATCAAGTAAACACTGAAGCTTTCTTT.

Comment on this clonotype: This beta chain turned up in a library designed for alpha chains; as an off-target read, its abundance says little. The CDR3 DNA reads TGTGCCAGCAGTTACTCCCCGGCCAGCAATGAGCAGTTCTTC. As protein: CASSYSPASNEQFF. This sequence joins TRBV6-8 and TRBJ2-1; no reliable D call. V shed 0 bases and J shed 6 bases, with 9 bases lying between them. CDR1 and CDR2 (germline): MNHGY, SAAAGT. The CDR3 is 14 residues long.

Points on this clonotype: This beta chain is an off-target read within a library intended for alpha chains, so its frequency means little. This sequence joins TRBV6-2 or TRBV6-3 and TRBJ2-1; D gene uncertain. Germline CDR1 is MNHEY and CDR2 is SVGEGT. The CDR3 covers 13 residues. The ends were cut back, 0 bases at V and 8 bases at J, with 8 bases in the middle. CDR3 sequence reads: CASSYSKVYEQFF. The CDR3 region has the DNA TGTGCCAGCAGTTACTCGAAGGTTTATGAGCAGTTCTTC.

To note about this clonotype: This beta chain is an off-target read within a library intended for alpha chains, so its frequency means little. The rearrangement joins TRBV20-1 to TRBJ1-5; perhaps TRBD1 as D (6 bases). This CDR3 has 15 amino acids. V lost 2 bases and J lost 7, with 18 bases in between. CDR1 is DFQATT, CDR2 SNEGSKA, per germline (reference sequence). This CDR3 is CSARNRDTAGQPQHF. DNA of the CDR3: TGCAGTGCTAGAAACCGGGACACGGCCGGGCAGCCCCAGCATTTT.

A remark on this clonotype: This beta chain was picked up by a library intended for alpha chains and is off target, so its count carries little meaning. The V gene is TRBV27, the J gene TRBJ2-3; D might be TRBD1 (6 bases). The ends were cut back, 7 bases at V and 6 bases at J, with 14 bases in the middle. Germline V lookup: CDR1 MNHEY, CDR2 SMNVEV (reference sequence). The CDR3 has 13 amino acids. The CDR3 reads CASMKQGRDTQYF. The DNA for the CDR3 is TGTGCCAGCATGAAGCAGGGGCGGGATACGCAGTATTTT.

About this clonotype: This beta chain came through as a stray read in a library set up for alpha chains, and its size says little. The J gene is TRBJ1-5, the V gene TRBV19; D is unresolved. The CDR3 loop spans 14 amino acids. V was clipped by 6 bases and J by 0 bases, with 9 bases between them. Germline loops: CDR1 LNHDA, CDR2 SQIVND (reference sequence). CDR3 amino acids: CASSNKYSNQPQHF. The CDR3, as DNA: TGTGCCAGTAGCAACAAATATAGCAATCAGCCCCAGCATTTT. Drawing the rest from reference TRBV19 and TRBJ1-5, the complete variable domain is DGGITQSPKYLFRKEGQNVTLSCEQNLNHDAMYWYRQDPGQGLRLIYYSQIVNDFQKGDIAEGYSVSREKKESFPLTVTSAQKNPTAFYLCASSNKYSNQPQHFGDGTRLSIL.

With respect to this clonotype: This beta chain is off target for a library built for alpha chains, so its abundance means little. The rearrangement uses TRBV6-6 and TRBJ2-1; D is unclear. CDR1 MNHNY and CDR2 SVGAGI come from the germline V gene (reference sequence). This CDR3 contains 15 residues. The V gene lost 0 bases and the J gene lost 6 bases, with 12 bases spanning the gap. The CDR3 loop is CASSYSMQAVNEQFF. The CDR3 region has the DNA TGTGCCAGCAGTTACTCGATGCAGGCCGTCAATGAGCAGTTCTTC.

This clonotype was recorded only once. This beta chain lies outside the target of a library built for alpha chains; its clone size means little. This chain uses TRBV6-2 or TRBV6-3 with TRBJ2-3; TRBD1 is a possible D gene (6 bases). Looked up from germline, CDR1 is MNHEY and CDR2 is SVGEGT. Deletions cut 7 bases from V and 2 bases from J, with 13 bases between. CDR3 length equals 14 residues. The CDR3 nucleotides are TGTGCCAGCACCTACGGACAGATCACAGATACGCAGTATTTT. It encodes CASTYGQITDTQYF.

As for this clonotype: The junction and the germline gene differ at one end; a read error may be behind it. In a library made to pick up alpha chains, this beta chain is a stray read with a size that means little. The V call is TRBV20-1, the J call TRBJ1-2; D is perhaps TRBD1 (6 bases). Per the germline V gene, CDR1 is DFQATT and CDR2 is SNEGSKA (reference sequence). This CDR3 is 16 amino acids long. As DNA, the CDR3 is TGCAGTGCTAGAGATGGGGCGGGGGCTAAGAACTATGCCTACACCTTC. This sequence encodes CSARDGAGAKNYAYTF.

For this clonotype: Since it is a stray read in a library aimed at alpha chains, this beta chain has a size that is not meaningful. The chain is built from TRBV20-1 and TRBJ2-3; 11 bases are a match to TRBD2. Per germline, CDR1 DFQATT and CDR2 SNEGSKA (reference sequence). The CDR3 contains 14 residues. Germline trimming cut 4 bases from V and 4 bases from J; bases unmatched to any gene: 4. CDR3 nucleotide sequence: TGCAGTGCTATAGCGGGGGGGCCGGCAGATACGCAGTATTTT. Encoded protein: CSAIAGGPADTQYF.

With regard to this clonotype: Because the library targeted alpha chains, this beta chain is an off-target read whose size means little. The chain carries TRBV10-1 and TRBJ2-3, with TRBD1 identical over 7 bases. Germline CDR1 reads WNHNN; CDR2 reads SYGVQD (reference sequence). Trimming at V came to 7 bases and at J to 2 bases, leaving 6 bases not matched to a gene. The CDR3 totals 14 residues. The CDR3 coding sequence is TGCGCCAGCAACGACAGGGCCCCCACAGATACGCAGTATTTT. Translated, it gives CASNDRAPTDTQYF.

As to this clonotype: This beta chain is off target for a library built for alpha chains, so its abundance means little. This chain connects TRBV20-1 to TRBJ2-7; 9 bases map to TRBD2. V was clipped by 2 bases and J by 2 bases; unmatched bases: 4. CDR1 is DFQATT, CDR2 SNEGSKA, per germline (reference sequence). This CDR3 has 14 residues. DNA for the CDR3: TGCAGTGCTAGACGTCTAGCGGGGACCTACGAGCAGTACTTC. Its translation is CSARRLAGTYEQYF.

To note about this clonotype: This beta chain came through as a stray read in a library set up for alpha chains, and its size says little. V is TRBV3-1 and J is TRBJ2-1; D not resolved. This CDR3 has 15 residues. Trimming pared 0 bases from V and 0 bases from J, leaving 6 bases between. Germline V gene data show CDR1 as LGHDT and CDR2 as YNNKEL (reference sequence). The CDR3 DNA is TGTGCCAGCAGCCAAGAATTTAGCTCCTACAATGAGCAGTTCTTC. Encoded protein: CASSQEFSSYNEQFF.

Concerning this clonotype: In a library made to pick up alpha chains, this beta chain is a stray read with a size that means little. The rearrangement links TRBV27 to TRBJ2-5, with D possibly called TRBD1 or TRBD2 (5 bases each). The length of the CDR3 is 14 residues. From germline, CDR1 is MNHEY and CDR2 SMNVEV (reference sequence). Trimming left V 6 bases short and J 1 base short, with 12 bases between. The CDR3: CASRRDGAQETQYF. The CDR3, as DNA: TGTGCCAGCAGACGGGACGGAGCCCAAGAGACCCAGTACTTC.

A remark on this clonotype: This beta chain came through as a stray read in a library set up for alpha chains, and its size says little. This rearrangement joins TRBV6-1 to TRBJ1-6; no definite D call. V lost 5 bases to trimming and J lost 7 bases, with 12 bases between them. CDR1 MNHNS and CDR2 SASEGT come from the germline V gene. The CDR3 runs 14 residues. As DNA, the CDR3 is TGTGCCAGCAGTTATACGACAAGCAATTCACCCCTCCACTTT. Translated: CASSYTTSNSPLHF.

This clonotype was observed a single time. Little can be read into the size of this beta chain, an off-target read in a library designed for alpha chains. The chain is built from TRBV7-2 and TRBJ1-5; D not certain. Germline loops: CDR1 SGHTA, CDR2 FQGNSA. The CDR3 loop spans 13 amino acids. The V and J ends lost 6 bases and 3 bases respectively, with 9 bases between them. CDR3 residues: CASSVAPNQPQHF. The CDR3 DNA reads TGTGCCAGCAGTGTGGCTCCCAATCAGCCCCAGCATTTT.